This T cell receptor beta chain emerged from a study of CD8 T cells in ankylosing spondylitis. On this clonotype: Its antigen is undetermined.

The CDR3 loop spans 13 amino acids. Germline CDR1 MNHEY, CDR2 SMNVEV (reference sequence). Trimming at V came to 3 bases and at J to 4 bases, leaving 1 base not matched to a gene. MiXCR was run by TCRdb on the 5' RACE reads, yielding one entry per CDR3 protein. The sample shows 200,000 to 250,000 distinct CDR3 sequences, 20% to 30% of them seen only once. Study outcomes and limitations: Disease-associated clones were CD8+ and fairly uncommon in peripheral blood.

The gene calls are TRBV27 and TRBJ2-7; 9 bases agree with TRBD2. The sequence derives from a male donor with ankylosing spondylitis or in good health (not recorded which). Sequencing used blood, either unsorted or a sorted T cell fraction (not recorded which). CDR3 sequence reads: CASSFSGRYEQYF. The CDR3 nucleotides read TGTGCCAGCAGTTTTAGCGGGAGATACGAGCAGTACTTC.